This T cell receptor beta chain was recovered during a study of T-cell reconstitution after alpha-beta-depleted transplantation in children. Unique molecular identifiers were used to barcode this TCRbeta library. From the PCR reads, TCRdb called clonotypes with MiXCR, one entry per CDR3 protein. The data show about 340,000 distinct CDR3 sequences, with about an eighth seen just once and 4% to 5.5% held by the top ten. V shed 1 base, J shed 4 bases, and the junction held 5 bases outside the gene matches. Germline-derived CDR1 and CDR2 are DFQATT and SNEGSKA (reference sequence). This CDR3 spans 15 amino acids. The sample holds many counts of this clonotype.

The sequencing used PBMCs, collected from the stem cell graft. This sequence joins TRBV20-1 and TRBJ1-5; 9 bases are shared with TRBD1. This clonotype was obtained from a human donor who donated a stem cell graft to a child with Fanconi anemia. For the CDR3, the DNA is TGCAGTGCTAGAGCCAGGGACAGGGAAAATCAGCCCCAGCATTTT. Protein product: CSARARDRENQPQHF.